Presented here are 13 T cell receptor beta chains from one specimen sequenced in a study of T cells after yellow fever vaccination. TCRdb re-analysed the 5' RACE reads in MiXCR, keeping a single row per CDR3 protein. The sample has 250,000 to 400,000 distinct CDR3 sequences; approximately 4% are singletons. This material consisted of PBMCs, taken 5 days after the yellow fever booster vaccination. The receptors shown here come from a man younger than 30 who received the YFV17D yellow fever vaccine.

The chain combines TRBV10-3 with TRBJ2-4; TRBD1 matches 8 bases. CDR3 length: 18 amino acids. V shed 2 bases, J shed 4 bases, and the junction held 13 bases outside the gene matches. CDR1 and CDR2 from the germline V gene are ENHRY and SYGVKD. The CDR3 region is CAISERGSRQGIKNIQYF. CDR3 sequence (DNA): TGTGCCATCAGTGAGAGGGGGTCAAGACAGGGGATAAAAAACATTCAGTACTTC.

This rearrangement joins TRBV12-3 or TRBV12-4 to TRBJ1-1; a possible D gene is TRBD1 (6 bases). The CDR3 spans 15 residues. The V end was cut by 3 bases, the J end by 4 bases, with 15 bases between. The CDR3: CASSFRSGAPTEAFF. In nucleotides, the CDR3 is TGTGCCAGCAGTTTCCGGTCGGGGGCGCCCACTGAAGCTTTCTTT.

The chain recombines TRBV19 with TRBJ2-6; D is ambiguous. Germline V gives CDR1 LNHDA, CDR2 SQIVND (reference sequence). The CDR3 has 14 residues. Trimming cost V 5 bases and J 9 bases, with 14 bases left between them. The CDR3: CASSFVQSHNVLTF. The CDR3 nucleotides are TGTGCCAGTAGTTTTGTACAGTCACACAACGTCCTGACTTTC.

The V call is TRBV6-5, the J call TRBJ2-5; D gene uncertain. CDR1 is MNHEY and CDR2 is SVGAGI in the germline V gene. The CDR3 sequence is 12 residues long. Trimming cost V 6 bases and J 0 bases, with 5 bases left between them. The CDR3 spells CASRAYQETQYF. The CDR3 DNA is TGTGCCAGCAGGGCTTACCAAGAGACCCAGTACTTC.

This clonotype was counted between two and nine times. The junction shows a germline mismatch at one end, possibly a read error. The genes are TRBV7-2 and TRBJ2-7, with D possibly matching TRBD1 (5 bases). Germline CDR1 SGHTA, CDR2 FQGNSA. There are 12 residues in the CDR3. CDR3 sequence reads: CASSSDITQLVF. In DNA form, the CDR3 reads TGTGCCAGCAGCTCGGACATCACGCAATTGGTTTTC.

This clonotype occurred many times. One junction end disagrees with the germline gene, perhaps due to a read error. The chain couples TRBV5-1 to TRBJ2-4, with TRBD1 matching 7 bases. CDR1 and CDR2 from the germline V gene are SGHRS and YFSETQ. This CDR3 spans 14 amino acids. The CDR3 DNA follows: TGCGCCAGCAGTAGTCTAGGGACAGCCGTCCCGCGGCACTTC. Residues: CASSSLGTAVPRHF. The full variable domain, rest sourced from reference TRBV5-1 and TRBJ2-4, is KAGVTQTPRYLIKTRGQQVTLSCSPISGHRSVSWYQQTPGQGLQFLFEYFSETQRNKGNFPGRFSGRQFSNSRSEMNVSTLELGDSALYLCASSSLGTAVPRHFGAGTRLSVL.

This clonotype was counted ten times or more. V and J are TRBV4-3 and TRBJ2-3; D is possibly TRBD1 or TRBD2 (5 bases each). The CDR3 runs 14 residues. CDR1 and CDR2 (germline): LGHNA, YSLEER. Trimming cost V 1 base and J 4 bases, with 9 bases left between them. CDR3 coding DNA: TGCGCCAGCAGCCAAGGCAGGGAGCCAGATACGCAGTATTTT. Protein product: CASSQGREPDTQYF.

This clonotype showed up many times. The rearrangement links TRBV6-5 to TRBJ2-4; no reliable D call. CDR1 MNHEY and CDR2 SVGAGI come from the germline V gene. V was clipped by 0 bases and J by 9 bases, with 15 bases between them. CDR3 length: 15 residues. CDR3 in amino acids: CASSYSPSGWGIQYF. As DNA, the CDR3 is TGTGCCAGCAGTTACTCACCGTCCGGTTGGGGCATTCAGTACTTC.

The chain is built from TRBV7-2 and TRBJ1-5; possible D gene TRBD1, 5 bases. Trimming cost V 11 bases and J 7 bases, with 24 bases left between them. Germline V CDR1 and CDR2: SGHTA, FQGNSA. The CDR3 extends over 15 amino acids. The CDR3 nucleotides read TGTGCCCAGACAATGGGGGGATGCGCCTGGCAGCCCCAGCATTTT. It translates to CAQTMGGCAWQPQHF.

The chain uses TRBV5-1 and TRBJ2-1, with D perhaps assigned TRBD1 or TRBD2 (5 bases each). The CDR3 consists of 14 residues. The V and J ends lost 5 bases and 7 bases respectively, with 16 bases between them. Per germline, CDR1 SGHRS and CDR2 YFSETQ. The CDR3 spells CASSFGTNSNEQFF. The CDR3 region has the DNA TGCGCCAGCAGTTTTGGGACCAATTCGAATGAGCAGTTCTTC. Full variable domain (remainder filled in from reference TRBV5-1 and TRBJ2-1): KAGVTQTPRYLIKTRGQQVTLSCSPISGHRSVSWYQQTPGQGLQFLFEYFSETQRNKGNFPGRFSGRQFSNSRSEMNVSTLELGDSALYLCASSFGTNSNEQFFGPGTRLTVL.

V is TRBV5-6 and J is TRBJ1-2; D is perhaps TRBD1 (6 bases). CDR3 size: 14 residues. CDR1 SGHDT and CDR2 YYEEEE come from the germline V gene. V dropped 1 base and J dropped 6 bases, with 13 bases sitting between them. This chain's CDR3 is CASSLWGGADGYTF. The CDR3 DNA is TGTGCCAGCAGCTTGTGGGGGGGCGCGGATGGCTACACCTTC. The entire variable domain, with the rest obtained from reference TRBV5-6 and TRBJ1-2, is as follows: DAGVTQSPTHLIKTRGQQVTLRCSPKSGHDTVSWYQQALGQGPQFIFQYYEEEERQRGNFPDRFSGHQFPNYSSELNVNALLLGDSALYLCASSLWGGADGYTFGSGTRLTVV.

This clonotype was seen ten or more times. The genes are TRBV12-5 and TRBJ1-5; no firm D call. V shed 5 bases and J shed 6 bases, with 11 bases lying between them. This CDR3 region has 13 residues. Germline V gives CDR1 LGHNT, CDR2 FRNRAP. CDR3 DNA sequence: TGTGCTAGTGGTCCCTCCTCTGGTCAGCCCCAGCATTTT. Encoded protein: CASGPSSGQPQHF.

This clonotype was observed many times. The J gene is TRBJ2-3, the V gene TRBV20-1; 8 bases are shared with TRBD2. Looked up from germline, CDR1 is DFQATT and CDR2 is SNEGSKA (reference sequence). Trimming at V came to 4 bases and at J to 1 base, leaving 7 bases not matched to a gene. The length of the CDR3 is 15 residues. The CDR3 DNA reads TGCAGTGCTAAGGCGGCAGCGGGGGGCACAGATACGCAGTATTTT. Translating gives CSAKAAAGGTDTQYF.